The T cell receptor beta chain under discussion was sequenced for a study of response to subunit inactivated influenza vaccine. Notes on the study in general: The study's authors posited that every seasonal influenza vaccination enlists few new T cells.

In TCRdb, the RT-PCR reads were re-called with MiXCR into one record per CDR3 protein. The repertoire has 200,000 to 250,000 distinct CDR3 sequences, over 9% of them found once; the top ten carry approximately 8.3%. CDR3 length equals 14 residues. V was cut by 3 bases and J by 4 bases, with 10 bases left in between. The table lists this clonotype with a few counts. Its antigen is still unknown. The V gene is TRBV12-3 or TRBV12-4, the J gene TRBJ2-1; D is perhaps TRBD1 (6 bases). The sequences come from non-naive T cells sorted from PBMCs, collected less than 15 days before vaccination. The receptor's source is a man in his fifties or sixties who received an inactivated influenza vaccine. This CDR3 reads CASSFGQIYNEQFF. Written as DNA, the CDR3 is TGTGCCAGCAGTTTTGGACAGATTTACAATGAGCAGTTCTTC.